This T cell receptor (beta chain) emerged from a study of prognosis after radiotherapy for stage I lung cancer. Study-level background: The patient group included nobody who received concurrent therapy with stereotactic body radiotherapy.

This clonotype was seen many times. What it recognizes is unknown. Other malignancies, prior chemotherapy and prior radiotherapy were absent in all patients, each of whom was node-negative on CT and PET/CT. V trimming: 5 bases; J trimming: 3 bases; junction bases outside the gene matches: 6. The CDR3 extends over 15 amino acids. It was by two-round multiplex PCR that TCR beta CDR3 was amplified from genomic DNA. Gene-specific TRBV and TRBJ primers were used in PCR round one. Universal primers were what the second PCR round used. TCRdb processed the multiplex PCR reads anew with MiXCR; each CDR3 protein has one entry. The data show some 56,000 distinct CDR3 sequences, roughly 29% seen once. Whole-study findings and limits: After stereotactic body radiation therapy, patients with later distant metastases showed lower Shannon entropy.

The chain employs TRBV12-3 or TRBV12-4 and TRBJ2-3; the match to TRBD2 covers 9 bases. The starting material was PBMCs, obtained before or after stereotactic body radiation therapy (not recorded which). This receptor was identified in a donor over 45 with non-small cell lung cancer. The DNA for the CDR3 is TGTGCCAGCAGTCCGGGACTAGCTCAGACAGATACGCAGTATTTT. It yields the protein CASSPGLAQTDTQYF.